The 14 T cell receptor beta chains below were found in one sample sequenced in a study of blood T cell repertoires in COVID-19. TCRdb's table, derived via immunoSEQ multiplex PCR, lists solely in-frame clones and lacks some. The sample lists approximately 82,000 clones, around 82% occurring once. Sequencing was performed on peripheral blood. The receptor source for this set is a man aged 50 to 59 with active or convalescent COVID-19.

This chain joins TRBV20-1 and TRBJ2-3; 7 bases line up with TRBD1. From germline, CDR1 is DFQATT and CDR2 SNEGSKA (reference sequence). The CDR3 contains 14 residues. J was trimmed by 0 bases and V by 3 bases; bases with no gene match: 3. The CDR3 region has the DNA TGCAGTGCTAGTGGACAGGAAAGCACAGATACGCAGTATTTT. This translates into CSASGQESTDTQYF.

The J gene is TRBJ2-7, the V gene TRBV11-3; a possible D gene is TRBD1 (5 bases). This CDR3 spans 13 amino acids. Trimming removed 6 bases from V and 0 bases from J, with 9 bases in between. Germline V gives CDR1 SGHNT, CDR2 YENEEA. The CDR3 DNA follows: TGTGCCAGCAGTATTCAGGGCTCCTACGAGCAGTACTTC. Its translation: CASSIQGSYEQYF.

V is TRBV5-6 and J is TRBJ2-5; a weak D match, TRBD1 (6 bases). With 0 bases removed from V and 4 bases from J, the gap between germline ends came to 10 bases. CDR3 length: 14 amino acids. The germline V gene encodes CDR1 SGHDT and CDR2 YYEEEE. CDR3 nucleotides: TGTGCCAGCAGCTTGGGGGGGACATCAGAGACCCAGTACTTC. Translated: CASSLGGTSETQYF. The variable domain in full, with the rest retrieved from reference TRBV5-6 and TRBJ2-5, is DAGVTQSPTHLIKTRGQQVTLRCSPKSGHDTVSWYQQALGQGPQFIFQYYEEEERQRGNFPDRFSGHQFPNYSSELNVNALLLGDSALYLCASSLGGTSETQYFGPGTRLLVL.

In this sample, this clone turned up once. This chain connects TRBV7-4 to TRBJ2-7; D uncertain. The CDR3 sequence is 14 residues long. The V end lost 0 bases, the J end lost 2 bases, and 8 bases lay between the germline ends. Per the germline V gene, CDR1 is SGHVT and CDR2 is SQSDAQ. Written as DNA, the CDR3 is TGTGCCAGCAGCTTAGCGCGGATCCCCTACGAGCAGTACGTC. It encodes CASSLARIPYEQYV.

This sequence joins TRBV6-2 or TRBV6-3 and TRBJ2-5; D is ambiguous. The CDR3 length is 13 residues. Germline V CDR1 and CDR2: MNHEY, SVGEGT. With 2 bases removed from V and 2 bases from J, the gap between germline ends came to 6 bases. CDR3 residues: CASSYGQQETQYF. The CDR3 DNA is TGTGCCAGCAGTTACGGGCAGCAAGAGACCCAGTACTTC.

The chain joins TRBV7-8 to TRBJ1-3, with D unclear. With 6 bases removed from V and 0 bases from J, the gap between germline ends came to 9 bases. Germline CDR1 is SGHVS and CDR2 is FQNEAQ. There are 14 residues in the CDR3. The CDR3 here is CASRPLNSGNTIYF. In DNA form, the CDR3 reads TGTGCCAGCAGACCACTGAACTCTGGAAACACCATATATTTT. Full variable domain (rest looked up from reference TRBV7-8 and TRBJ1-3): GAGVSQSPRYKVAKRGQDVALRCDPISGHVSLFWYQQALGQGPEFLTYFQNEAQLDKSGLPSDRFFAERPEGSVSTLKIQRTQQEDSAVYLCASRPLNSGNTIYFGEGSWLTVV.

In its sample, this clone was seen a few times. The V call is TRBV5-6, the J call TRBJ2-1; the D is unclear. The CDR3 loop spans 16 amino acids. Germline lookup yields CDR1 SGHDT and CDR2 YYEEEE. The ends were cut back, 5 bases at V and 0 bases at J, with 15 bases in the middle. The CDR3 is CASRGRKRSSYNEQFF. The CDR3 region has the DNA TGTGCCAGCAGGGGTCGAAAAAGGAGCTCCTACAATGAGCAGTTCTTC.

This clone was seen a few times. The genes are TRBV7-9 and TRBJ1-4; 9 bases fit TRBD1. CDR1 and CDR2 from the germline V gene are SEHNR and FQNEAQ (reference sequence). Trimming took 5 bases from V and 9 from J; bases not matched to a gene: 4. CDR3 length: 13 residues. CDR3 nucleotide sequence: TGTGCCAGCAGCCCTGGACAGGGGAAAAAACTGTTTTTT. It specifies CASSPGQGKKLFF.

The genes are TRBV5-1 and TRBJ2-5, with TRBD2 as a possible D gene (5 bases). V was pared by 1 base and J by 2 bases, with 15 bases between. CDR1 and CDR2 (germline): SGHRS, YFSETQ. The CDR3 covers 16 residues. The CDR3 reads CASSLWGDTQQETQYF. CDR3 DNA: TGCGCCAGCAGCTTGTGGGGAGACACCCAACAAGAGACCCAGTACTTC.

The chain carries TRBV30 and TRBJ2-5; D is perhaps TRBD2 (5 bases). Per germline, CDR1 GTSNPN and CDR2 SVGIG (reference sequence). This CDR3 comprises 12 residues. V dropped 4 bases and J dropped 4 bases, with 10 bases sitting between them. CDR3 sequence reads: CAWTGVGETQYF. The CDR3 region has the DNA TGTGCCTGGACCGGGGTTGGAGAGACCCAGTACTTC. The full variable domain, completed using reference TRBV30 and TRBJ2-5, is SQTIHQWPATLVQPVGSPLSLECTVEGTSNPNLYWYRQAAGRGLQLLFYSVGIGQISSEVPQNLSASRPQDRQFILSSKKLLLSDSGFYLCAWTGVGETQYFGPGTRLLVL.

The chain joins TRBV4-3 to TRBJ2-1; D unclear. From germline, CDR1 is LGHNA and CDR2 YSLEER. Trimming cost V 0 bases and J 3 bases, with 15 bases left between them. The CDR3 is 17 amino acids. CDR3 region: CASSQEVASVVYNEQFF. In DNA, the CDR3 is TGCGCCAGCAGCCAAGAAGTGGCAAGCGTCGTCTACAATGAGCAGTTCTTC.

The chain links TRBV30 to TRBJ1-1; TRBD1 matches 8 bases. The CDR3 extends over 13 amino acids. V was clipped by 2 bases and J by 5 bases; unmatched bases: 4. From germline, CDR1 is GTSNPN and CDR2 SVGIG (reference sequence). This CDR3 is CAWSRTGRTEAFF. The CDR3 coding sequence is TGTGCCTGGAGTCGGACAGGGCGGACTGAAGCTTTCTTT.

This clone was seen a handful of times. This sequence joins TRBV6-6 and TRBJ1-5; D gene unclear. The CDR3 consists of 14 residues. CDR1 is MNHNY, CDR2 SVGAGI, per germline (reference sequence). Trimming left V 3 bases short and J 7 bases short, with 13 bases between. The CDR3 DNA follows: TGTGCCAGCAGTTATTCAGACATCGGCCAGCCCCAGCATTTT. Amino acids: CASSYSDIGQPQHF.

The gene calls are TRBV10-3 and TRBJ1-1; 10 nucleotides match TRBD1. Germline V gene lookup returns CDR1 ENHRY and CDR2 SYGVKD. V lost 10 bases, J lost 0 bases, and 5 bases stayed unmatched. The CDR3 is made up of 14 amino acids. In DNA, the CDR3 is TGTGCCACCGGGACAGGGGACATGAACACTGAAGCTTTCTTT. Amino acid sequence: CATGTGDMNTEAFF.